This T cell receptor (beta chain) stems from a study of preoperative IRX-2 immunotherapy in early breast cancer. The treatment: preoperative locoregional IRX-2 cytokine immunotherapy. This phase Ib study tested locoregional IRX-2 cytokine immunotherapy given before surgery. The method was immunoSEQ multiplex PCR; TCRdb's version includes in-frame clones alone and lacks a portion of them. This table holds under 6,000 clones, 73% found once. There are 14 residues in the CDR3. Trimming stripped 3 bases from V and 3 bases from J, with 11 bases between. Germline loops: CDR1 LNHDA, CDR2 SQIVND (reference sequence).

This clonotype was obtained from a human donor with breast cancer. V gene TRBV19 combines with J gene TRBJ2-5, with D possibly matching TRBD1 (5 bases). This sample comprised tumor tissue, obtained before IRX-2 immunotherapy. In nucleotides, the CDR3 is TGTGCCAGTAGTATTCAATTGGACAAAGAGACCCAGTACTTC. Amino acid sequence: CASSIQLDKETQYF.